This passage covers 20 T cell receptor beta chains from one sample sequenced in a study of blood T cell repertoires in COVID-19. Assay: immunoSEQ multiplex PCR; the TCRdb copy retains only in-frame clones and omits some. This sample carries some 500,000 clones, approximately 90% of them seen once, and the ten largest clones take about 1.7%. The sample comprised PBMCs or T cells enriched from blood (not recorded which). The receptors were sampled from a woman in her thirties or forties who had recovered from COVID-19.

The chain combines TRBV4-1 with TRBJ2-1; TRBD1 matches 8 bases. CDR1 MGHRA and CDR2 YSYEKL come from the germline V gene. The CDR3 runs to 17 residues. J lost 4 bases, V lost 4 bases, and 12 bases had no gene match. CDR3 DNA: TGCGCCAGCAGCCTCTTCCCGGGACAGGAGAGTTACAATGAGCAGTTCTTC. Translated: CASSLFPGQESYNEQFF.

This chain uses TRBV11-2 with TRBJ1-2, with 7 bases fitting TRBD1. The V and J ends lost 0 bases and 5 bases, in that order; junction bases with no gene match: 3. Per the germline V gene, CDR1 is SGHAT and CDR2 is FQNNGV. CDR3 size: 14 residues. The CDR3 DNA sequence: TGTGCCAGCAGCTTAGATCGCAGGGGGTATGGCTACACCTTC. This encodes CASSLDRRGYGYTF.

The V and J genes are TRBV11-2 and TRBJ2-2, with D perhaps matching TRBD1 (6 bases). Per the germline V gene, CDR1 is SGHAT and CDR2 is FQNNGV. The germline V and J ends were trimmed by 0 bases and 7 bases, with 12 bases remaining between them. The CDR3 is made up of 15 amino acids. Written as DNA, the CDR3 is TGTGCCAGCAGCTTAGAGGGGGCAGTGTTCGGGGAGCTGTTTTTT. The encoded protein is CASSLEGAVFGELFF. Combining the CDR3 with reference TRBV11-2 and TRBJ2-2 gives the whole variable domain EAGVAQSPRYKIIEKRQSVAFWCNPISGHATLYWYQQILGQGPKLLIQFQNNGVVDDSQLPKDRFSAERLKGVDSTLKIQPAKLEDSAVYLCASSLEGAVFGELFFGEGSRLTVL.

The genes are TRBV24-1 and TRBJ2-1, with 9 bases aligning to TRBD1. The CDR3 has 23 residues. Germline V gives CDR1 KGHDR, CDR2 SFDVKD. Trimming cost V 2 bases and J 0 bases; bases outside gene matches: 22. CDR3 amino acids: CATSDWGLRDRELGLPSYNEQFF. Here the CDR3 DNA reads TGTGCCACCAGTGATTGGGGCCTCCGGGACAGGGAGTTGGGACTACCCTCCTACAATGAGCAGTTCTTC.

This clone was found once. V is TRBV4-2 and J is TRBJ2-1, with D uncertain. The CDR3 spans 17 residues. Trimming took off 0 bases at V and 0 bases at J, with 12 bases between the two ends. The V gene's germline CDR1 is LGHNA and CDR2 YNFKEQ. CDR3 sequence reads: CASSQDSLSPSYNEQFF. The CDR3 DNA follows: TGTGCCAGCAGCCAAGATTCCCTTTCTCCCTCCTACAATGAGCAGTTCTTC.

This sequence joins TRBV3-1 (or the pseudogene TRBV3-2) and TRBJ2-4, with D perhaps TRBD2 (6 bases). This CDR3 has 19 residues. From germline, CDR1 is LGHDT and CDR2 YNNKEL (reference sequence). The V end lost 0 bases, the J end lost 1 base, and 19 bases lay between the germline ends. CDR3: CASSQDDGWTGVAKNIQYF. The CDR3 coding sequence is TGTGCCAGCAGCCAAGACGACGGCTGGACGGGAGTGGCCAAAAACATTCAGTACTTC.

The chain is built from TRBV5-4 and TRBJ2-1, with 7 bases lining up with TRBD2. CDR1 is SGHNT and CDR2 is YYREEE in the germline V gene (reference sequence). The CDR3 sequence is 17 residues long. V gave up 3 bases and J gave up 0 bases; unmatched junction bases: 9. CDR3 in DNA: TGTGCCAGCAGCTGGGGGGGTAGGTCCTCCTCCTACAATGAGCAGTTCTTC. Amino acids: CASSWGGRSSSYNEQFF. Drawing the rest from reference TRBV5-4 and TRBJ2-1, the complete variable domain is ETGVTQSPTHLIKTRGQQVTLRCSSQSGHNTVSWYQQALGQGPQFIFQYYREEENGRGNFPPRFSGLQFPNYSSELNVNALELDDSALYLCASSWGGRSSSYNEQFFGPGTRLTVL.

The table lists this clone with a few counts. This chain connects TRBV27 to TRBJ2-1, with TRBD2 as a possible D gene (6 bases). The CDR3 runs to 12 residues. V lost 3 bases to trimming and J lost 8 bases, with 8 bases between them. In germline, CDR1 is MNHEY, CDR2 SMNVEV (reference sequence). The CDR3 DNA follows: TGTGCCAGCAGTTTGCGGGGCGATGAGCAGTTCTTC. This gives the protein CASSLRGDEQFF.

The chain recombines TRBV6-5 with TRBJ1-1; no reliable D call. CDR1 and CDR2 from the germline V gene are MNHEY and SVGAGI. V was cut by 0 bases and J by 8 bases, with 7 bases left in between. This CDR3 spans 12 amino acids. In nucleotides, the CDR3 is TGTGCCAGCAGTTACTCGGGGAGGGAAGCTTTCTTT. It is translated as CASSYSGREAFF.

The CDR3, as DNA: TGTGCCAGACCGAGGGGACTAGCGCAGTATTTT. Its translation: CARPRGLAQYF. The chain combines TRBV18 with TRBJ2-3, with 8 bases aligning to TRBD2. Germline assignment: CDR1 KGHSH and CDR2 LQKENI. With V trimmed by 9 bases and J by 10 bases, 6 bases remained unmatched. This CDR3 spans 11 amino acids.

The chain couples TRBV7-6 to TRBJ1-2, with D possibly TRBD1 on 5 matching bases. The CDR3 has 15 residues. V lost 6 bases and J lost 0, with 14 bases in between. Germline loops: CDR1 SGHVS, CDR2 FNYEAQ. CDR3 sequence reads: CASREGAGPNYGYTF. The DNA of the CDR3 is TGTGCCAGCAGGGAAGGGGCAGGCCCTAACTATGGCTACACCTTC.

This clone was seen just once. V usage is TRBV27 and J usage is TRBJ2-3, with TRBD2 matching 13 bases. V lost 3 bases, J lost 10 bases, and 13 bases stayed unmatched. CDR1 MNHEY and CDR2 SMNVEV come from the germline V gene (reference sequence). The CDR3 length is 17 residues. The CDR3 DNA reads TGTGCCAGCAGTTTCTACGGGACTAGCGGGACCCCACCCCCGCAGTATTTT. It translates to CASSFYGTSGTPPPQYF.

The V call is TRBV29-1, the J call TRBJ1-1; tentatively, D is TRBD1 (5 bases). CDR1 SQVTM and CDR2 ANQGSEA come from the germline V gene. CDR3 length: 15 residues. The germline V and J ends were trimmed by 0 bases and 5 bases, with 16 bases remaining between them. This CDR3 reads CSVEDLAGRVTEAFF. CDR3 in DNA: TGCAGCGTTGAAGATTTGGCAGGGAGGGTGACTGAAGCTTTCTTT.

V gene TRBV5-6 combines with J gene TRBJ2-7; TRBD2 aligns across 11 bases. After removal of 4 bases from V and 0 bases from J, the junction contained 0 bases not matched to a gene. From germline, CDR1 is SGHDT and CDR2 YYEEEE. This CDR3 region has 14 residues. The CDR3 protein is CASSGTSGSYEQYF. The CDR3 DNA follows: TGTGCCAGCAGCGGGACTAGCGGCTCCTACGAGCAGTACTTC.

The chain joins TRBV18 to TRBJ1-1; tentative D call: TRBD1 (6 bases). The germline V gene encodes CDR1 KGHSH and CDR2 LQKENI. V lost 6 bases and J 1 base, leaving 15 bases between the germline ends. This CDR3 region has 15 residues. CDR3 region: CASSLLLGQNTEAFF. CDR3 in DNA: TGTGCCAGCTCGCTCCTACTGGGACAGAACACTGAAGCTTTCTTT.

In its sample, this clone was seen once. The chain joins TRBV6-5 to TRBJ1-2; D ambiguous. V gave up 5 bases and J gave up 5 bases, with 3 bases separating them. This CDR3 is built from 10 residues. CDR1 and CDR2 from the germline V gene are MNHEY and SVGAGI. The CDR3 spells CASSQYGYTF. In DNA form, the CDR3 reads TGTGCCAGCAGTCAATATGGCTACACCTTC.

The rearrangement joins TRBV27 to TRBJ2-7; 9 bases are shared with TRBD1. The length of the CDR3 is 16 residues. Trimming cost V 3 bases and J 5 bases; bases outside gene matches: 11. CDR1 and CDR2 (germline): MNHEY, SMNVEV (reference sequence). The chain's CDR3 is CASSFSGTGNEDEQYF. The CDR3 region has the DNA TGTGCCAGCAGTTTTTCCGGGACAGGGAACGAGGACGAGCAGTACTTC.

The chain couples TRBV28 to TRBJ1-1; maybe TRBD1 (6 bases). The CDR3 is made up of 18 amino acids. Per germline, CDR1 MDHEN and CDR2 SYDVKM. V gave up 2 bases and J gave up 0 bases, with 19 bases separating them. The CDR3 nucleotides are TGTGCCAGCAGTTTAGATTGGGCTGACAGGCTGATGAACACTGAAGCTTTCTTT. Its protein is CASSLDWADRLMNTEAFF.

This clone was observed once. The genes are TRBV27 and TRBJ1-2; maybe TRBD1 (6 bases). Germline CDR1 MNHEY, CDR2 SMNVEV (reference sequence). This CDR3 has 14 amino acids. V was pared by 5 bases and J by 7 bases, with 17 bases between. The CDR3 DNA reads TGTGCCAGCAGTCTCTCCGGGACACCGTCTGGCTACACCTTC. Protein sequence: CASSLSGTPSGYTF.

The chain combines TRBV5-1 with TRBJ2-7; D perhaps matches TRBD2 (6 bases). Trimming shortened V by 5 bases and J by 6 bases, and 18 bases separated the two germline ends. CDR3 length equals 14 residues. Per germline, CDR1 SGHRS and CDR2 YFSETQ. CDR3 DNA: TGCGCCAGCAGGGGAAGTGAGTTAGCGGCCGAGCAGTACTTC. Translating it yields CASRGSELAAEQYF.